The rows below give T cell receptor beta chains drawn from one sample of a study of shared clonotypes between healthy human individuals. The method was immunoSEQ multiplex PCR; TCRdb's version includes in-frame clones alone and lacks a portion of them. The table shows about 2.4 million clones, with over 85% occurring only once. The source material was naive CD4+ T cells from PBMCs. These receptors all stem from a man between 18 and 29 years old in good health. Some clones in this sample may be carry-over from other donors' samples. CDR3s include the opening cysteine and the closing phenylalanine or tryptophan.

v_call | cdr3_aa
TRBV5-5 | CASSPHRDRGPLYTGELFF
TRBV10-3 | CAIRDRGTGVEEQYF
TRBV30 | CAWSLQGSWGYTF
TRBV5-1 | CASRFNTGELFF
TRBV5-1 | CASSHQGGVENYEQYF
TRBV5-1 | CASSPRTDSGNTIYF
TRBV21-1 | CASSSLDEQYF
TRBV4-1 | CASSHPGPLTGQPQHF
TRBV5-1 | CASSLGAIGVNEQFF
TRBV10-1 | CASSEFNPTDTQYF
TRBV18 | CASSPALAGDNEQFF
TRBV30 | CACRGRTYEQYF
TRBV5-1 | CASRTTVVVNTEAFF
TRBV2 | CASRDRTGGGETQYF
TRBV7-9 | CASSKRGQGYEQYF
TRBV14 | CASSRTLETQYF
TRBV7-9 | CASSVRDSGYTF
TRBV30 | CAWTVGPDYGYTF
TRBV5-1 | CASSKDRVAPKTQYF
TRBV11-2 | CASSLGEVGTRYEQYF
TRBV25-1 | CASSPAGGFVYTF
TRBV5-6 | CASSRNMGYEQYF
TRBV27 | CASSPEGQGIYEQYF
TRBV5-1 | CASSSRTSGSSIYEQYF